This T cell receptor (beta chain) was observed in a study of T cells in localized non-small cell lung cancer. Data came from immunoSEQ multiplex PCR; TCRdb stores just in-frame clones and leaves some out. The sample includes about 74,000 clones, about 81% of them seen just once. Study results and caveats: Higher blood T cell density went with longer overall survival. For the top 100 tumor clones, a median about 56 also appeared in adjacent lung. One tumor region alone was sequenced, and heterogeneity therefore remains possible. Of the tissues analyzed, uninvolved adjacent lung showed maximal T cell clonality, greater than tumor.

As regards this clone: Its antigen is not known.

V gave up 6 bases and J gave up 4 bases, with 4 bases separating them. Germline-derived CDR1 and CDR2 are MNHEY and SMNVEV (reference sequence). This CDR3 is built from 11 residues. The sequences come from peripheral blood, collected before any cancer treatment. The TCR was taken from a female donor older than 55 with stage I lung adenocarcinoma. The rearrangement joins TRBV27 to TRBJ2-1; D unresolved. This chain's CDR3 is CASSGYNEQFF. As DNA, the CDR3 is TGTGCCAGCAGCGGATACAATGAGCAGTTCTTC.